The rows below give T cell receptor beta chains drawn from one sample of a study of blood T cell repertoires in COVID-19. Some clones are missing from TCRdb's copy, which holds only in-frame ones; the method was immunoSEQ multiplex PCR. The sample yields about 75,000 clones, approximately 74% seen once. Material for sequencing was peripheral blood. The receptor set was obtained from a human donor with acute or convalescent COVID-19. The donor label of this sample is uncertain. The CDR3 runs from the conserved cysteine through the conserved F or W. D genes are given only for firm matches. Only some rows state a clone size, as once, few, many or a class for expanded clones.

cdr3_length: 15; j_call: TRBJ2-1; clone_size: few; v_call: TRBV5-1; d_call: TRBD2; cdr3_nt: TGCGCCAGCAGCCCGCTAGCGGGAGCTCAATTAGAGCAGTTCTTC; cdr3_aa: CASSPLAGAQLEQFF
cdr3_length: 13; j_call: TRBJ1-2; clone_size: few; v_call: TRBV18; d_call: TRBD1; cdr3_nt: TGTGCCAGCTCTACTGACAGGGGCTATGGCTACACCTTC; cdr3_aa: CASSTDRGYGYTF
cdr3_length: 19; j_call: TRBJ2-1; clone_size: NA; v_call: TRBV3-1/TRBV3-2; d_call: TRBD2; cdr3_nt: TGTGCCAGCAGCCGCGTCCCGGGACTAGCGCCGAGCTCCTACAATGAGCAGTTCTTC; cdr3_aa: CASSRVPGLAPSSYNEQFF
cdr3_length: 15; j_call: TRBJ1-2; clone_size: NA; v_call: TRBV19; d_call: TRBD1; cdr3_nt: TGTGCCAGTAGTTGGCCGGGACAGGGTCGGGTTGGCTACACCTTC; cdr3_aa: CASSWPGQGRVGYTF
cdr3_length: 19; j_call: TRBJ2-1; clone_size: NA; v_call: TRBV24-1; d_call: TRBD2; cdr3_nt: TGTGCCACCAGTGATCTTACTAGCGGGCAGACCCCCTCCTACAATGAGCAGTTCTTC; cdr3_aa: CATSDLTSGQTPSYNEQFF
cdr3_length: 16; j_call: TRBJ1-1; clone_size: NA; v_call: TRBV6-2/TRBV6-3; d_call: TRBD1; cdr3_nt: TGTGCCAGCAGTTGGAGCGGGACAGGAGTAAACACTGAAGCTTTCTTT; cdr3_aa: CASSWSGTGVNTEAFF
cdr3_length: 13; j_call: TRBJ2-1; clone_size: NA; v_call: TRBV11-2; d_call: NA; cdr3_nt: TGTGCCAGCAGCCCCGAATTGCTAGCGGAGCAGTTCTTC; cdr3_aa: CASSPELLAEQFF
cdr3_length: 14; j_call: TRBJ2-3; clone_size: NA; v_call: TRBV24-1; d_call: NA; cdr3_nt: TGTGCCACCAGTTTTGGCGGAAGCACAGATACGCAGTATTTT; cdr3_aa: CATSFGGSTDTQYF
cdr3_length: 15; j_call: TRBJ2-7; clone_size: NA; v_call: TRBV11-2; d_call: TRBD2; cdr3_nt: TGTGCCAGCAGCTTAGGGCGGGGGGTTCCCTACGAGCAGTACTTC; cdr3_aa: CASSLGRGVPYEQYF
cdr3_length: 14; j_call: TRBJ2-7; clone_size: NA; v_call: TRBV6-5; d_call: NA; cdr3_nt: TGTGCCAGCAGTCCCCTGTCGGACAGCTACGAGCAGTACTTC; cdr3_aa: CASSPLSDSYEQYF
cdr3_length: 13; j_call: TRBJ2-7; clone_size: NA; v_call: TRBV7-2; d_call: NA; cdr3_nt: TGTGCCAGCAGCCCGGGGATTCCCTACGAGCAGTACTTC; cdr3_aa: CASSPGIPYEQYF
cdr3_length: 18; j_call: TRBJ1-6; clone_size: NA; v_call: TRBV15; d_call: TRBD1; cdr3_nt: TGTGCCACCAGCAGACCCCAACCGATAACAGGGGGGGGTTCACCCCTCCACTTT; cdr3_aa: CATSRPQPITGGGSPLHF
cdr3_length: 15; j_call: TRBJ2-2; clone_size: NA; v_call: TRBV18; d_call: TRBD2; cdr3_nt: TGTGCCAGCTCAACTAGCGGGGCGAACACCGGGGAGCTGTTTTTT; cdr3_aa: CASSTSGANTGELFF
cdr3_length: 13; j_call: TRBJ2-1; clone_size: few; v_call: TRBV7-9; d_call: NA; cdr3_nt: TGTGCCAGCAGCCCGGACAGCCAAGGGGAGCAGTTCTTC; cdr3_aa: CASSPDSQGEQFF